This TCR beta chain was sequenced during a study of response to subunit inactivated influenza vaccine. This clonotype was seen a few times. TCRdb reprocessed the RT-PCR reads with MiXCR, giving one entry per CDR3 protein. The repertoire holds about 540,000 distinct CDR3 sequences, with approximately 20% as singletons. The germline CDR1 and CDR2 sequences are SQVTM and ANQGSEA. V was trimmed by 4 bases and J by 0 bases, leaving 9 bases between them. CDR3 length: 13 residues. The data were also submitted as part of a second study, on T cells expressing NK-cell markers. From that study: Making the TCR beta cDNA relied on 5'RACE template switching with UMIs. The TCR beta repertoires were obtained from sorted CD3+CD56+NKG2C+, CD3+CD56+NKG2C- and CD3+CD56-NKG2C+ T cells. An anti-gamma-delta TCR antibody confined sorting to alpha-beta TCR T cells across several of the experiments. The dominant NKG2C+ clonotypes represented roughly 1.0-7.5% of CD8+ T cells in six donors. It is unclear if expanded NKG2C-expressing clones target HCMV antigens.

The clonotype comes from a man aged 45-65 years who received an inactivated influenza vaccine. V and J are TRBV29-1 and TRBJ1-1, with D uncertain. The sequencing here drew on CD4+ T cells sorted from PBMCs, taken roughly 12 days after vaccination. The CDR3 loop reads CSVVPVLNTEAFF. The CDR3 DNA is TGCAGCGTTGTGCCCGTCCTGAACACTGAAGCTTTCTTT.